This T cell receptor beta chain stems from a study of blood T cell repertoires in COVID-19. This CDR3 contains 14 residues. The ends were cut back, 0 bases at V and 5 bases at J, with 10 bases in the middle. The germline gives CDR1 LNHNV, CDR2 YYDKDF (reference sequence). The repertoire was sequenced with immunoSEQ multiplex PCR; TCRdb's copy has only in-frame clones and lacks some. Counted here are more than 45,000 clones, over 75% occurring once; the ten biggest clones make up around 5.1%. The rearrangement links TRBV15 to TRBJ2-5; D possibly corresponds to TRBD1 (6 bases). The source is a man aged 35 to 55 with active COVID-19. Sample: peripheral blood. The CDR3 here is CATSRDRGSETQYF. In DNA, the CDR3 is TGTGCCACCAGCAGAGACAGGGGTTCTGAGACCCAGTACTTC.